The 10 T cell receptor beta chains below all came from one sample that was sequenced in a study of response to subunit inactivated influenza vaccine. Each CDR3 protein is one row after TCRdb ran MiXCR on the RT-PCR reads. The sample holds 250,000 to 350,000 distinct CDR3 sequences, 22% seen once. The material was PBMCs from blood, obtained approximately 20 months after vaccination. Receptor source: a man aged 45-69 years who received an inactivated influenza vaccine.

This clonotype was counted once. At one boundary the junction diverges from the germline segment, which might be a read error. V is TRBV10-3 and J is TRBJ1-5, with 10 nucleotides matching TRBD1. Germline V gene sequence: CDR1 ENHRY, CDR2 SYGVKD. CDR3 length: 17 amino acids. The DNA of the CDR3 is TGTGCCATCAGTCAGACATACGGGACAGGGGTCAATCAGGCCCAGCATTTT. As protein: CAISQTYGTGVNQAQHF.

This clonotype came up many times. The chain combines TRBV28 with TRBJ2-7, with D maybe TRBD2 (5 bases). V lost 5 bases, J lost 0 bases, and 8 bases lay in between. Germline CDR1 and CDR2: MDHEN and SYDVKM. This CDR3 has 13 residues. The CDR3 nucleotides read TGTGCCAGCAGTACGGGGAGCTCCTACGAGCAGTACTTC. It is translated as CASSTGSSYEQYF.

This clonotype occurred a few times. The chain employs TRBV3-1 and TRBJ2-5, with a weak D call TRBD2 (7 bases). Germline V gene lookup returns CDR1 LGHDT and CDR2 YNNKEL (reference sequence). V was cut by 4 bases and J by 6 bases, with 15 bases left in between. The CDR3 is 14 amino acids. DNA for the CDR3: TGTGCCAGCAGCCCTACTGGCGGGGGCAAGACCCAGTACTTC. It specifies CASSPTGGGKTQYF.

The chain employs TRBV12-3 or TRBV12-4 and TRBJ2-1, with TRBD2 matching 8 bases. The J segment lost 8 bases and the V segment lost 3 bases, leaving 12 bases of the junction unmatched. CDR3 size: 16 residues. Here the CDR3 DNA reads TGTGCCAGCAGTTTTGCGGGAGGCTATCCTGGGGATGAGCAGTTCTTC. Translated, it gives CASSFAGGYPGDEQFF.

This chain uses TRBV2 with TRBJ1-1, with 12 bases lining up with TRBD1. Germline CDR1 is SNHLY and CDR2 is FYNNEI. This CDR3 is 18 amino acids long. Trimming removed 5 bases from V and 0 bases from J; junction bases left unmatched: 10. The CDR3 bases are TGTGCCAGCAGTCTCCGGGACAGGGGGCTCAAGCTGAACACTGAAGCTTTCTTT. It is translated as CASSLRDRGLKLNTEAFF. The full variable domain, in which reference TRBV2 and TRBJ1-1 provide the parts outside the CDR3, is EPEVTQTPSHQVTQMGQEVILRCVPISNHLYFYWYRQILGQKVEFLVSFYNNEISEKSEIFDDQFSVERPDGSNFTLKIRSTKLEDSAMYFCASSLRDRGLKLNTEAFFGQGTRLTVV.

A few counts support this clonotype. V is TRBV20-1 and J is TRBJ2-1; the D gene could be TRBD1 or TRBD2 (5 bases each). V lost 5 bases to trimming and J lost 7 bases, with 24 bases between them. The CDR3 length is 16 residues. Looked up from germline, CDR1 is DFQATT and CDR2 is SNEGSKA (reference sequence). CDR3 amino acids: CSAAEGWDPRGNEQFF. The CDR3 DNA reads as TGCAGTGCTGCCGAGGGGTGGGACCCAAGGGGAAATGAGCAGTTCTTC.

This clonotype was observed a few times. The CDR3, as DNA: TGTGCCAGCAGTTTATATCGGAGTCAGCCCCAGCATTTT. This encodes CASSLYRSQPQHF. The rearrangement joins TRBV27 to TRBJ1-5; no clear D. With 1 base removed from V and 6 bases from J, the gap between germline ends came to 7 bases. The CDR3 has 13 amino acids. CDR1 is MNHEY, CDR2 SMNVEV, per germline (reference sequence).

The gene calls are TRBV7-6 and TRBJ2-3; 9 nucleotides line up with TRBD2. The germline CDR1 and CDR2 sequences are SGHVS and FNYEAQ. V lost 4 bases to trimming and J lost 1 base; unmatched junction nucleotides: 6. CDR3 length: 16 residues. CDR3 nucleotides: TGTGCCAGCAGCTCGAGCGGGGGGACAGGCACAGATACGCAGTATTTT. Protein product: CASSSSGGTGTDTQYF.

This clonotype was observed a single time. V usage is TRBV6-1 and J usage is TRBJ2-7; 8 positions match TRBD1. With V trimmed by 5 bases and J by 3 bases, 6 bases remained unmatched. This CDR3 is built from 14 residues. Germline assignment: CDR1 MNHNS and CDR2 SASEGT. The CDR3 loop reads CASSPWTGNYEQYF. For the CDR3, the DNA is TGTGCCAGCAGTCCATGGACAGGGAACTACGAGCAGTACTTC.

The chain employs TRBV2 and TRBJ2-2; D may be TRBD2 (6 bases). CDR1 is SNHLY and CDR2 is FYNNEI in the germline V gene. Trimming took off 6 bases at V and 4 bases at J, with 12 bases between the two ends. The CDR3 has 14 residues. CDR3 sequence reads: CASRVGLTTGELFF. For the CDR3, the DNA is TGTGCCAGCAGGGTGGGACTTACCACCGGGGAGCTGTTTTTT.